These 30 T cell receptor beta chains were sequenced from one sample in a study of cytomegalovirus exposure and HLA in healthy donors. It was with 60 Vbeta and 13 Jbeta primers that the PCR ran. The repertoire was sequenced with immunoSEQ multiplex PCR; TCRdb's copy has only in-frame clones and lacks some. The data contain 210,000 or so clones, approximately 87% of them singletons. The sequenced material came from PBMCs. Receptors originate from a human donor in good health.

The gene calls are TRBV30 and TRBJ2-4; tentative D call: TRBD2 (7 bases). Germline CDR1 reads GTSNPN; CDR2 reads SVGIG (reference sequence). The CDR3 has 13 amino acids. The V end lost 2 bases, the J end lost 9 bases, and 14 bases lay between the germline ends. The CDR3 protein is CAWSFQGGAIQYF. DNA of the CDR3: TGTGCCTGGAGTTTCCAAGGGGGGGCCATTCAGTACTTC.

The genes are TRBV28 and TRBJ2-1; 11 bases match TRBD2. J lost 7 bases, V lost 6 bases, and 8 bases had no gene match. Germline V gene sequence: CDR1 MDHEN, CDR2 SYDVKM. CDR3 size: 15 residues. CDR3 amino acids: CASRGLAGGLNEQFF. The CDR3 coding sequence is TGTGCCAGCAGGGGGCTAGCGGGAGGACTGAATGAGCAGTTCTTC.

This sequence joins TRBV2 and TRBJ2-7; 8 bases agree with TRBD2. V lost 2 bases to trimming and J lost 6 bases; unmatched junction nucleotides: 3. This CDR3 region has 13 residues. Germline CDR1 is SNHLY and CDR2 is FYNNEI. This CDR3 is CASSERAGGEQYF. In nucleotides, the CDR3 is TGTGCCAGCAGTGAAAGGGCGGGAGGCGAGCAGTACTTC.

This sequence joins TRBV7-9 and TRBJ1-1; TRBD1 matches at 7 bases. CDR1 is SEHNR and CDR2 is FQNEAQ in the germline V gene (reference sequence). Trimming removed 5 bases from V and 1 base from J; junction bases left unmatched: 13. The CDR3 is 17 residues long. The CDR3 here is CASSLPGTARPNTEAFF. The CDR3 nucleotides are TGTGCCAGCAGCCTACCTGGGACAGCGAGACCGAACACTGAAGCTTTCTTT.

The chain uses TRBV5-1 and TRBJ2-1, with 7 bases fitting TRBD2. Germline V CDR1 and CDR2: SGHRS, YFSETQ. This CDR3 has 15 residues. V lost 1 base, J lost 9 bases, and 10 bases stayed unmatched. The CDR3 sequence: CASSLRDYEGSEQFF. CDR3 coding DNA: TGCGCCAGCAGCTTGAGGGACTACGAGGGGAGTGAGCAGTTCTTC.

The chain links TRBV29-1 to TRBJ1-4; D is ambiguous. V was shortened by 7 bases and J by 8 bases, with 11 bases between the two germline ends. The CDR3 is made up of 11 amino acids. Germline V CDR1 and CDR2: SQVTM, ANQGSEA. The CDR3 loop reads CSATRREKLFF. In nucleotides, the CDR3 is TGCAGCGCGACGCGGAGGGAAAAACTGTTTTTT.

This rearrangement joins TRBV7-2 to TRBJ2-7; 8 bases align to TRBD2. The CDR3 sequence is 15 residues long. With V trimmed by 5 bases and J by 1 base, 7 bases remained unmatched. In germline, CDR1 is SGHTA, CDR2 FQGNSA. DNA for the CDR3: TGTGCCAGCAGCCCCGATGGCGGGAGGTCCTACGAGCAGTACTTC. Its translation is CASSPDGGRSYEQYF.

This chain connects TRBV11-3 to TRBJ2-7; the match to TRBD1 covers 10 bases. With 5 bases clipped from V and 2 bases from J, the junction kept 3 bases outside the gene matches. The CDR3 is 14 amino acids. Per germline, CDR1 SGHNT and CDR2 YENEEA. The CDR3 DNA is TGTGCCAGCAGCACCGGACAGGGGGCCTACGAGCAGTACTTC. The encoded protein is CASSTGQGAYEQYF.

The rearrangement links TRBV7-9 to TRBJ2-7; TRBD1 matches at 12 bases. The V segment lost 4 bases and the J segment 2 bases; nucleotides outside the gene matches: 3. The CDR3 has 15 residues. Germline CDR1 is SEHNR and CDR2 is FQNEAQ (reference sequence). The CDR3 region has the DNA TGTGCCAGCAGCTGGGACAGGGGGCTCGCCTACGAGCAGTACTTC. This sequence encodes CASSWDRGLAYEQYF.

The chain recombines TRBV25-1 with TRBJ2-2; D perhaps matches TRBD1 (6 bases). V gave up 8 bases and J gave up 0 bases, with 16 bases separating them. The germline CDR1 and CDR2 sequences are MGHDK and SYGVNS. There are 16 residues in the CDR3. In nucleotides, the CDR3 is TGTGCCAGCCAAGAAAGGGGGACCTCGAACACCGGGGAGCTGTTTTTT. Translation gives CASQERGTSNTGELFF.

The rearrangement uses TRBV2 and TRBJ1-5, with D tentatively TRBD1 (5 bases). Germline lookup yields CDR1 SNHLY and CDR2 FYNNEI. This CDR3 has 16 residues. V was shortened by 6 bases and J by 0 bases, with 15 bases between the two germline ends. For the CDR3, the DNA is TGTGCCAGCAGCCGGGACTCCTATTATAGCAATCAGCCCCAGCATTTT. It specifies CASSRDSYYSNQPQHF.

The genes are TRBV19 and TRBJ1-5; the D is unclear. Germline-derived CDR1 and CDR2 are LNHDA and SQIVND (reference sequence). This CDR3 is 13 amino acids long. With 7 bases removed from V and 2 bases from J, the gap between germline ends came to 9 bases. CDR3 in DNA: TGTGCCAGTAACTTCAACCGCAATCAGCCCCAGCATTTT. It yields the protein CASNFNRNQPQHF.

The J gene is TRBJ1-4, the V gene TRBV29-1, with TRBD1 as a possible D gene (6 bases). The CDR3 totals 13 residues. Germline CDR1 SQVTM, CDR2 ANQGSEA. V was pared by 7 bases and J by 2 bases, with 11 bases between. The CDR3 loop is CSAVRGTNEKLFF. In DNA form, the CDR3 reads TGCAGCGCGGTCAGGGGTACTAATGAAAAACTGTTTTTT.

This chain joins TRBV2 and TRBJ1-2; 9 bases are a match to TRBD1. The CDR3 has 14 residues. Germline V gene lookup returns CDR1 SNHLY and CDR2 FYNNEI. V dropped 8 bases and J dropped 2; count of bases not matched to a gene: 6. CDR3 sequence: CASLNGTGNYGYTF. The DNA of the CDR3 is TGTGCCAGCCTGAATGGGACAGGGAACTATGGCTACACCTTC. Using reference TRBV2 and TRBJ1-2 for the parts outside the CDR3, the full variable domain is EPEVTQTPSHQVTQMGQEVILRCVPISNHLYFYWYRQILGQKVEFLVSFYNNEISEKSEIFDDQFSVERPDGSNFTLKIRSTKLEDSAMYFCASLNGTGNYGYTFGSGTRLTVV.

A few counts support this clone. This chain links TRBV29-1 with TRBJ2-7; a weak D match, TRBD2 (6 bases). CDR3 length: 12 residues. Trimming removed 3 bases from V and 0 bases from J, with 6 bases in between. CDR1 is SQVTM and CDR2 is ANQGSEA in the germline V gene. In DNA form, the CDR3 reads TGCAGCGTTGAGGACTACTCCTACGAGCAGTACTTC. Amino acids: CSVEDYSYEQYF.

In nucleotides, the CDR3 is TGTGCCAGCAGTAGGACCGCTCTTTTAGCGAGACCGTACGAGCAGTACTTC. It specifies CASSRTALLARPYEQYF. The chain has TRBV2 and TRBJ2-7; D is perhaps TRBD2 (5 bases). CDR1 is SNHLY, CDR2 FYNNEI, per germline. The CDR3 length is 17 residues. V shed 5 bases and J shed 4 bases, with 24 bases lying between them. The whole variable domain, remainder taken from reference TRBV2 and TRBJ2-7, is EPEVTQTPSHQVTQMGQEVILRCVPISNHLYFYWYRQILGQKVEFLVSFYNNEISEKSEIFDDQFSVERPDGSNFTLKIRSTKLEDSAMYFCASSRTALLARPYEQYFGPGTRLTVT.

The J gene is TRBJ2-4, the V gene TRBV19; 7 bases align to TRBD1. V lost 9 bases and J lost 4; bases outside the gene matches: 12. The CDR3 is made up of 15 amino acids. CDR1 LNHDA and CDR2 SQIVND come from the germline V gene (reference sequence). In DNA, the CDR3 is TGTGCCAGCACCCCTAACCCGGGACAGAAAAACATTCAGTACTTC. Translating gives CASTPNPGQKNIQYF.

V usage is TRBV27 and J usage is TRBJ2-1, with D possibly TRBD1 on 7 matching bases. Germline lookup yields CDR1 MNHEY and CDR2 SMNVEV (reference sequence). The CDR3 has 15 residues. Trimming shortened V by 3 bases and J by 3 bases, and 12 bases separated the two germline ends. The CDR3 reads CASSLGGQSYNEQFF. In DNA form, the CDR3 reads TGTGCCAGCAGTTTGGGGGGACAGAGCTACAATGAGCAGTTCTTC.

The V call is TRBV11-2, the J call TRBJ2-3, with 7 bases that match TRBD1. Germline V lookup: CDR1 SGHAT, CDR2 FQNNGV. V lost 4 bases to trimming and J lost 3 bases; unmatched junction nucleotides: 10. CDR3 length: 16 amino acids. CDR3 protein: CASSWSMTGYTDTQYF. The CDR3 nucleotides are TGTGCCAGCAGCTGGAGCATGACAGGGTATACAGATACGCAGTATTTT.

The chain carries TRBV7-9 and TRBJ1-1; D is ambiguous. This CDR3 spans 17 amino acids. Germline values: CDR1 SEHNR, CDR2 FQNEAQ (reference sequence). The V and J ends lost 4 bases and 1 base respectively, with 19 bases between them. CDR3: CASSYYPLSRQNTEAFF. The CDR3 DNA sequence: TGTGCCAGCAGCTATTATCCCCTCTCCAGACAGAACACTGAAGCTTTCTTT.

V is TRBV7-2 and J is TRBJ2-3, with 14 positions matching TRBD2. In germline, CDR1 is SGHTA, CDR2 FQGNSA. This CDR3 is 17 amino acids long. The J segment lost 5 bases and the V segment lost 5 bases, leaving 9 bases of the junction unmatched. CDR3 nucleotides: TGTGCCAGCAGCCCAAGACTAGCGGGAGGGCCGGGAGATACGCAGTATTTT. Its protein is CASSPRLAGGPGDTQYF.

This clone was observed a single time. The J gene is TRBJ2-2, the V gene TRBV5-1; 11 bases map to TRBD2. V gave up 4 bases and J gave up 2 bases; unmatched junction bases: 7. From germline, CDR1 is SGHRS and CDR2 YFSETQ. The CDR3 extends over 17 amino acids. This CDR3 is CASSPRGLAENTGELFF. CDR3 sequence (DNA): TGCGCCAGCAGCCCACGGGGACTAGCGGAAAACACCGGGGAGCTGTTTTTT.

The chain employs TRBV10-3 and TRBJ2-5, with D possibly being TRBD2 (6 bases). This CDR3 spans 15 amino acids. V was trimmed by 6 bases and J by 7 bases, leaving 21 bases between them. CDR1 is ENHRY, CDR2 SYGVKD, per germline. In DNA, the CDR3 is TGTGCCATCAGCCCCTCATCGGGGGACTCGATGACCCAGTACTTC. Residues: CAISPSSGDSMTQYF.

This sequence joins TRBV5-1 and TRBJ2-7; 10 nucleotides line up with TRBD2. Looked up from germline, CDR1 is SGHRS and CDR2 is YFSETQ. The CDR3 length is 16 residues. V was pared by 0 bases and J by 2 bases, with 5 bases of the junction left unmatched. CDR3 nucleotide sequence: TGCGCCAGCAGCTTGGAGGCTAGCGGGAGACCCTACGAGCAGTACTTC. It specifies CASSLEASGRPYEQYF.

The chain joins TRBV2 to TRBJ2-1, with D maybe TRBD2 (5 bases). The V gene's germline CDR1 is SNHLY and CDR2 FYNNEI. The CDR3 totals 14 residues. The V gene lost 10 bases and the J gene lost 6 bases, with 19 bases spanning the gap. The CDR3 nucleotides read TGTGCCATCCAGGTCGCTAGCCGGGGCAATGAGCAGTTCTTC. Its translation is CAIQVASRGNEQFF. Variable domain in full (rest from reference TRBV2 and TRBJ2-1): EPEVTQTPSHQVTQMGQEVILRCVPISNHLYFYWYRQILGQKVEFLVSFYNNEISEKSEIFDDQFSVERPDGSNFTLKIRSTKLEDSAMYFCAIQVASRGNEQFFGPGTRLTVL.

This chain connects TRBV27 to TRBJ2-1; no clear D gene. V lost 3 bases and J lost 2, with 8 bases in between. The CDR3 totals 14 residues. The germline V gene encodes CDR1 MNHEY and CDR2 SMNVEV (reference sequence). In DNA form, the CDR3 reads TGTGCCAGCAGTTTTCTGGCCGCCTACAATGAGCAGTTCTTC. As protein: CASSFLAAYNEQFF.

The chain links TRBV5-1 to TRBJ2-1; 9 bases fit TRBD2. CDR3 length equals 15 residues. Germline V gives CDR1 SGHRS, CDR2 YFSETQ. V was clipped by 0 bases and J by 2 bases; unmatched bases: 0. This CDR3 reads CASSLGLAAYNEQFF. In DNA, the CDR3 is TGCGCCAGCAGCTTGGGACTAGCGGCCTACAATGAGCAGTTCTTC. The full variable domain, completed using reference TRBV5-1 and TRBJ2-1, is KAGVTQTPRYLIKTRGQQVTLSCSPISGHRSVSWYQQTPGQGLQFLFEYFSETQRNKGNFPGRFSGRQFSNSRSEMNVSTLELGDSALYLCASSLGLAAYNEQFFGPGTRLTVL.

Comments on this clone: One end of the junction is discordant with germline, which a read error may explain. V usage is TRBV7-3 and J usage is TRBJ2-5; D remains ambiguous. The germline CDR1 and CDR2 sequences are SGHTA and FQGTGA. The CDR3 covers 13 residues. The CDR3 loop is CASSITQQETQYF. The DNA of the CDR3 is TGTGCCAGCAGCATAACACAGCAAGAGACCCAGTACTTC.

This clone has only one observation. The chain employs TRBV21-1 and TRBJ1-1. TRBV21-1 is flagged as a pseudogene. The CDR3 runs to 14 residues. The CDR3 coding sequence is TGTGCCAGCAGCTTTGTCGTATTGAACACTGAAGCTTTCTTT. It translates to CASSFVVLNTEAFF.

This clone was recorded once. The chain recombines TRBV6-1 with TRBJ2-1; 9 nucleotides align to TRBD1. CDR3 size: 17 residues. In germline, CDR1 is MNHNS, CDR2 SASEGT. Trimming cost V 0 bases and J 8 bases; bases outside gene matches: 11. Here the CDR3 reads CASSEAPTGTGYDEQFF. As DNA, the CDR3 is TGTGCCAGCAGTGAAGCGCCAACCGGGACAGGGTACGATGAGCAGTTCTTC.